The 13 T cell receptor beta chains listed next were all sequenced from one sample in a study of beta chain features in type 1 diabetes. Every isolated RNA sample was fully reverse transcribed, so sequencing captured expressed TCRB transcripts. Method: immunoSEQ multiplex PCR; TCRdb's copy keeps in-frame clones and lacks some. Of fewer than 150,000 clones listed, less than 9% are singletons. Sequences were obtained from central memory CD4+ T cells from blood. These receptors were collected from a woman in her 30s in good health.

The chain links TRBV30 to TRBJ1-1, with D maybe TRBD1 (5 bases). This CDR3 region has 14 residues. V was cut by 3 bases and J by 0 bases, with 11 bases left in between. The germline V gene has CDR1 GTSNPN and CDR2 SVGIG (reference sequence). DNA for the CDR3: TGTGCCTGGAGGAAAACAGGCTTGAACACTGAAGCTTTCTTT. Translating gives CAWRKTGLNTEAFF. Full variable domain (remainder filled in from reference TRBV30 and TRBJ1-1): SQTIHQWPATLVQPVGSPLSLECTVEGTSNPNLYWYRQAAGRGLQLLFYSVGIGQISSEVPQNLSASRPQDRQFILSSKKLLLSDSGFYLCAWRKTGLNTEAFFGQGTRLTVV.

The gene calls are TRBV6-6 and TRBJ2-7; 12 bases align to TRBD2. With 7 bases clipped from V and 6 bases from J, the junction kept 10 bases outside the gene matches. CDR3 length: 15 amino acids. Germline loops: CDR1 MNHNY, CDR2 SVGAGI (reference sequence). Here the CDR3 reads CASKSLAGGPPEQYF. CDR3 nucleotide sequence: TGTGCCAGCAAAAGCCTAGCGGGAGGGCCTCCCGAGCAGTACTTC.

Ten or more counts support this clone. The chain is built from TRBV9 and TRBJ1-2; tentative D call: TRBD1 (5 bases). Germline-derived CDR1 and CDR2 are SGDLS and YYNGEE. V was cut by 2 bases and J by 8 bases, with 13 bases left in between. The CDR3 has 13 amino acids. The CDR3 reads CASSVGLRGGYTF. In DNA, the CDR3 is TGTGCCAGCAGCGTGGGGCTCAGAGGAGGCTACACCTTC.

Only a few counts were recorded for this clone. The chain recombines TRBV6-5 with TRBJ2-3; 12 bases align to TRBD2. The germline gives CDR1 MNHEY, CDR2 SVGAGI. J lost 6 bases, V lost 8 bases, and 3 bases had no gene match. The CDR3 is 13 amino acids. CDR3 nucleotides: TGTGCCAGCCGGACTAGCGGGACTGATACGCAGTATTTT. This sequence encodes CASRTSGTDTQYF.

A few counts support this clone. This chain uses TRBV11-2 with TRBJ1-3, with 10 bases that match TRBD1. Germline V gene data show CDR1 as SGHAT and CDR2 as FQNNGV. There are 15 residues in the CDR3. Trimming removed 3 bases from V and 11 bases from J; junction bases left unmatched: 10. The CDR3 DNA reads TGTGCCAGCAGCTTGGTTGGGACAGGGGTGTCGGCCATATATTTT. It codes for CASSLVGTGVSAIYF.

A few counts support this clone. The J gene is TRBJ2-5, the V gene TRBV7-2; 16 bases are a match to TRBD2. The CDR3 runs 16 residues. CDR1 and CDR2 (germline): SGHTA, FQGNSA. The J segment lost 5 bases and the V segment lost 5 bases, leaving 5 bases of the junction unmatched. Written as DNA, the CDR3 is TGTGCCAGCAGCACGGGACTAGCGGGAGGGCCGGAGACCCAGTACTTC. Translation: CASSTGLAGGPETQYF. The full variable domain, rest sourced from reference TRBV7-2 and TRBJ2-5, is GAGVSQSPSNKVTEKGKDVELRCDPISGHTALYWYRQSLGQGLEFLIYFQGNSAPDKSGLPSDRFSAERTGGSVSTLTIQRTQQEDSAVYLCASSTGLAGGPETQYFGPGTRLLVL.

This clone was observed a handful of times. V is TRBV9 and J is TRBJ2-1, with 8 bases that match TRBD2. Germline lookup yields CDR1 SGDLS and CDR2 YYNGEE. Trimming removed 4 bases from V and 2 bases from J; junction bases left unmatched: 11. The CDR3 is 17 residues long. CDR3 region: CASSPGSSGPPYNEQFF. The DNA of the CDR3 is TGTGCCAGCAGCCCAGGTTCTAGCGGGCCCCCCTACAATGAGCAGTTCTTC.

The rearrangement links TRBV7-2 to TRBJ2-7; possible D gene TRBD1, 6 bases. The CDR3 loop spans 13 amino acids. The V gene's germline CDR1 is SGHTA and CDR2 FQGNSA. V was shortened by 3 bases and J by 6 bases, with 12 bases between the two germline ends. CDR3 residues: CASSFWGPLEQYF. In DNA form, the CDR3 reads TGTGCCAGCAGCTTCTGGGGGCCGCTCGAGCAGTACTTC.

This clone was counted ten times or more. This rearrangement joins TRBV9 to TRBJ2-2, with D maybe TRBD2 (7 bases). The length of the CDR3 is 18 residues. V gave up 2 bases and J gave up 4 bases, with 21 bases separating them. Germline lookup yields CDR1 SGDLS and CDR2 YYNGEE. CDR3 sequence reads: CASSVTVGGALGTGELFF. CDR3 sequence (DNA): TGTGCCAGCAGCGTTACTGTTGGGGGGGCCCTGGGCACCGGGGAGCTGTTTTTT.

The rearrangement uses TRBV7-2 and TRBJ2-2, with 7 nucleotides matching TRBD2. This CDR3 region has 14 residues. Germline CDR1 SGHTA, CDR2 FQGNSA. Trimming at V came to 5 bases and at J to 5 bases, leaving 5 bases not matched to a gene. The CDR3 loop reads CASSQRDGTGELFF. Written as DNA, the CDR3 is TGTGCCAGCAGCCAGCGGGATGGGACCGGGGAGCTGTTTTTT. Filled out from reference TRBV7-2 and TRBJ2-2, the complete variable domain reads GAGVSQSPSNKVTEKGKDVELRCDPISGHTALYWYRQSLGQGLEFLIYFQGNSAPDKSGLPSDRFSAERTGGSVSTLTIQRTQQEDSAVYLCASSQRDGTGELFFGEGSRLTVL.

This clone was seen many times. V is TRBV18 and J is TRBJ2-1; 11 positions match TRBD2. The CDR3 sequence is 16 residues long. From germline, CDR1 is KGHSH and CDR2 LQKENI. V shed 3 bases, J shed 2 bases, and the junction held 3 bases outside the gene matches. CDR3 nucleotide sequence: TGTGCCAGCTCACCGTCACTAGCGGGAGCCTACAATGAGCAGTTCTTC. Residues: CASSPSLAGAYNEQFF. The whole variable domain, filled in from reference TRBV18 and TRBJ2-1, reads NAGVMQNPRHLVRRRGQEARLRCSPMKGHSHVYWYRQLPEEGLKFMVYLQKENIIDESGMPKERFSAEFPKEGPSILRIQQVVRGDSAAYFCASSPSLAGAYNEQFFGPGTRLTVL.

The V and J genes are TRBV2 and TRBJ2-2, with D possibly matching TRBD2 (6 bases). This CDR3 is built from 15 residues. With 0 bases removed from V and 1 base from J, the gap between germline ends came to 6 bases. The germline V gene encodes CDR1 SNHLY and CDR2 FYNNEI. CDR3 bases: TGTGCCAGCAGTGAAGCGGGAGGGAACACCGGGGAGCTGTTTTTT. Its protein is CASSEAGGNTGELFF. Full variable domain (outside the CDR3, taken from reference TRBV2 and TRBJ2-2): EPEVTQTPSHQVTQMGQEVILRCVPISNHLYFYWYRQILGQKVEFLVSFYNNEISEKSEIFDDQFSVERPDGSNFTLKIRSTKLEDSAMYFCASSEAGGNTGELFFGEGSRLTVL.

This chain joins TRBV5-7 and TRBJ2-3; D gene uncertain. TRBV5-7 is an ORF; its function is uncertain. Deletions cut 1 base from V and 0 bases from J, with 9 bases between. The CDR3 has 15 amino acids. CDR3 loop: CASSLFSVSTDTQYF. The CDR3, as DNA: TGTGCCAGCAGCTTGTTCAGCGTAAGCACAGATACGCAGTATTTT.